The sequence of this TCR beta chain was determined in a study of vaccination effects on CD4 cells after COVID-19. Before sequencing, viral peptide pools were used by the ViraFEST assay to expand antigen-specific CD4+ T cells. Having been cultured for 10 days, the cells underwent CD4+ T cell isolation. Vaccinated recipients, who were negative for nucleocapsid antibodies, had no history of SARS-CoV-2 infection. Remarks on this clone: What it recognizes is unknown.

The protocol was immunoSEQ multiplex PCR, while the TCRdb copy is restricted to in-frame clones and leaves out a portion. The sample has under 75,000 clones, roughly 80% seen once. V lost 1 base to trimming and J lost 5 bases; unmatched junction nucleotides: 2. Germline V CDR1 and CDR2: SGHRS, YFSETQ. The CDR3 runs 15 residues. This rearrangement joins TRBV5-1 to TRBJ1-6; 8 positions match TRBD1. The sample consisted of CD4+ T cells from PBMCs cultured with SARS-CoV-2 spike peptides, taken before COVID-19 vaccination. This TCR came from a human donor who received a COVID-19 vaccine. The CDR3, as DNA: TGCGCCAGCAGCTTGCAGGGGGCGGATAATTCACCCCTCCACTTT. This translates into CASSLQGADNSPLHF.